This paragraph covers one T cell receptor beta chain sequence. Its specificity is not known. This CDR3 is 14 amino acids long. Germline trimming cut 4 bases from V and 5 bases from J; bases unmatched to any gene: 8. Germline assignment: CDR1 SGHRS and CDR2 YFSETQ. The record originates from a study of beta chain features in type 1 diabetes. TCRB transcripts that were expressed got sequenced, as all of the isolated RNA had been reverse transcribed. Each sample of naive, central memory or regulatory T cells had, on average, about 3.6 million reads. The assay was immunoSEQ multiplex PCR, and TCRdb's table has in-frame clones only and misses some. This table holds approximately 330,000 clones, more than 9.5% found once. Whole-study results and caveats: Sequencing of cDNA might inflate the share of cells that strongly express TCR.

The TCR comes from a woman aged 25 to 39 in good health. This chain joins TRBV5-1 and TRBJ2-7, with TRBD1 matching 8 bases. Sequencing was carried out using naive CD4+ T cells from blood. CDR3 region: CASSGRGLGDEQYF. DNA of the CDR3: TGCGCCAGCAGCGGCAGGGGGCTAGGCGACGAGCAGTACTTC.